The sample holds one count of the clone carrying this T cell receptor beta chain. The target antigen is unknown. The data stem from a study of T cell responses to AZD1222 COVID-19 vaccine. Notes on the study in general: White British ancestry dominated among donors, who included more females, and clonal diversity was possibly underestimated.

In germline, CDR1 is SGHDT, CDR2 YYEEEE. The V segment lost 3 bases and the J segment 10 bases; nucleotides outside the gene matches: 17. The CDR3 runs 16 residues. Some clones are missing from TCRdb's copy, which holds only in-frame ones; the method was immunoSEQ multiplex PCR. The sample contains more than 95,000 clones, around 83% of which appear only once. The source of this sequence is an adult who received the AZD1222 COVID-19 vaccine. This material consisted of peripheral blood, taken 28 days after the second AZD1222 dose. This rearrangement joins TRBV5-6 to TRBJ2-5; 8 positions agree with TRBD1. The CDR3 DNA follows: TGTGCCAGCAGCTACCTCTCGGGGGCAGGGGGCGATGACCAGTACTTC. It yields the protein CASSYLSGAGGDDQYF.